This TCR beta chain emerged from a study of early T cells in non-severe SARS-CoV-2 infection. Study-level results: Matches to VDJdb favored anti-spike CD8 responses and missed private and CD4 specificities.

The CDR3 spans 12 residues. Germline CDR1 MDHEN, CDR2 SYDVKM. Trimming removed 4 bases from V and 12 bases from J; junction bases left unmatched: 6. TCRdb passed the 5' RACE reads through MiXCR, listing each CDR3 protein once. The data contain 60,000 to 90,000 distinct CDR3 sequences, around 16% of them singletons. The sample holds a few counts of this clonotype. Its matching antigen is unknown. The source material was whole blood. The sequence derives from an adult who was a healthcare worker with PCR-confirmed SARS-CoV-2 infection or an uninfected control (not recorded which). The chain carries TRBV28 and TRBJ2-1, with 7 bases that match TRBD1. This chain's CDR3 is CASSYRGSGQFF. The CDR3 DNA reads TGTGCCAGCAGTTACAGGGGCTCCGGGCAGTTCTTC.